The T cell receptor (beta chain) under discussion was sequenced for a study of vaccination and CD4 T cells after COVID-19. CDR3 length: 18 amino acids. Looked up from germline, CDR1 is LNHDA and CDR2 is SQIVND (reference sequence). V was trimmed by 1 base and J by 0 bases, leaving 17 bases between them. As to this clonotype: The target antigen is unknown.

As for treatment: approximately 10-day PBMC culture with coronavirus spike peptide pools or control peptides (ViraFEST assay). The unexposed donor provided CD4+ T cells, which were taken before the COVID-19 pandemic (2011-2018). The Oncomine TCR Beta short-read assay was applied to DNA of cultured CD4+ T cells. Genomic DNA was taken out of cultured CD4+ T cells by extraction. Using its own MiXCR run on the PCR reads, TCRdb lists one record per CDR3 protein. The repertoire holds some 9,100 distinct CDR3 sequences, with approximately 35% as singletons. The sample consisted of CD4+ T cells from blood, cultured in vitro. This TCR was recovered from a human donor in good health. The chain has TRBV19 and TRBJ2-3; tentative D call: TRBD2 (6 bases). In nucleotides, the CDR3 is TGTGCCAGTAGTATAGGCGGGTTGCGGCGGGGTAGCACAGATACGCAGTATTTT. Protein: CASSIGGLRRGSTDTQYF.